The rows below give T cell receptor beta chains drawn from one sample of a study of blood T cell repertoires in COVID-19. Only in-frame clones appear in the TCRdb table, and some are missing; sequencing was by immunoSEQ multiplex PCR. The repertoire includes about 74,000 clones, about 83% of them detected once, and about 37% sits in the top ten. The sample comprised peripheral blood. These receptors all come from a man in his sixties or seventies with acute or convalescent COVID-19. Each CDR3 is given with its conserved first and last residue. Each record gives: D gene, V gene, J gene, clone size, CDR3 DNA, CDR3 protein. D genes are given only for firm matches. Clone size is shown for a subset of rows, as once, few, many or a class of expanded clone.

D gene: TRBD2; V gene: TRBV5-5; J gene: TRBJ2-7; clone size: NA; CDR3 DNA: TGTGCCAGCAGCGTGGGACTAGCGGGGAAGGGCGAGCAGTACTTC; CDR3 protein: CASSVGLAGKGEQYF
D gene: NA; V gene: TRBV7-8; J gene: TRBJ1-1; clone size: once; CDR3 DNA: TGTGCCAGCAGCTTCTCGGGTTACACTGAAGCTTTCTTT; CDR3 protein: CASSFSGYTEAFF
D gene: TRBD1; V gene: TRBV2; J gene: TRBJ2-7; clone size: NA; CDR3 DNA: TGTGCCAGCAGCGTAGACAGGGGGAGCTCCTACGAGCAGTACTTC; CDR3 protein: CASSVDRGSSYEQYF
D gene: TRBD1; V gene: TRBV6-5; J gene: TRBJ1-3; clone size: NA; CDR3 DNA: TGTGCCAGCAGTTTGACAGGGCCCTCTGGAAACACCATATATTTT; CDR3 protein: CASSLTGPSGNTIYF
D gene: NA; V gene: TRBV7-8; J gene: TRBJ2-7; clone size: NA; CDR3 DNA: TGTGCCAGCAGCTCCCTGTTCGAGCAGTACTTC; CDR3 protein: CASSSLFEQYF
D gene: NA; V gene: TRBV10-1; J gene: TRBJ2-3; clone size: NA; CDR3 DNA: TGCGCCAGCAGTGAAACTACCAGCACAGATACGCAGTATTTT; CDR3 protein: CASSETTSTDTQYF
D gene: TRBD1; V gene: TRBV7-3; J gene: TRBJ2-1; clone size: once; CDR3 DNA: TGTGCCAGCAGCCTCGGGACAGGTCCTAGCAATGAGCAGTTCTTC; CDR3 protein: CASSLGTGPSNEQFF
D gene: NA; V gene: TRBV6-6; J gene: TRBJ1-3; clone size: once; CDR3 DNA: TGTGCCAGCAGTTATTCCACGGACACCATATATTTT; CDR3 protein: CASSYSTDTIYF
D gene: TRBD1; V gene: TRBV7-9; J gene: TRBJ1-2; clone size: NA; CDR3 DNA: TGTGCCAGCAGCCGGACAGGCTCCTATGGCTACACCTTC; CDR3 protein: CASSRTGSYGYTF
D gene: TRBD1; V gene: TRBV6-5; J gene: TRBJ1-1; clone size: NA; CDR3 DNA: TGTGCCAGCAGTTACGGCAGGGGGAGTACTGAAGCTTTCTTT; CDR3 protein: CASSYGRGSTEAFF
D gene: TRBD2; V gene: TRBV5-1; J gene: TRBJ2-3; clone size: few; CDR3 DNA: TGCGCCAGCAGCTTGGGCGGGAGAATTGAAACGCAGTATTTT; CDR3 protein: CASSLGGRIETQYF
D gene: NA; V gene: TRBV27; J gene: TRBJ2-5; clone size: NA; CDR3 DNA: TGTGCCAGCAGTTTATTGGGGAGCCAAGAGACCCAGTACTTC; CDR3 protein: CASSLLGSQETQYF
D gene: NA; V gene: TRBV7-8; J gene: TRBJ2-5; clone size: NA; CDR3 DNA: TGTGCCAGCAGCGTAGGGGTCGGGACTCAAGAGACCCAGTACTTC; CDR3 protein: CASSVGVGTQETQYF
D gene: NA; V gene: TRBV12-3/TRBV12-4; J gene: TRBJ2-3; clone size: NA; CDR3 DNA: TGTGCCAGCGGGGCCAATTCAGATACGCAGTATTTT; CDR3 protein: CASGANSDTQYF
D gene: NA; V gene: TRBV12-3/TRBV12-4; J gene: TRBJ1-6; clone size: NA; CDR3 DNA: TGTGCCAGCAGTCTCAGTAATTCACCCCTCCACTTT; CDR3 protein: CASSLSNSPLHF
D gene: TRBD1; V gene: TRBV19; J gene: TRBJ1-1; clone size: NA; CDR3 DNA: TGTGCCAGTAGGGAGACAGGGCCGGGCACTGAAGCTTTCTTT; CDR3 protein: CASRETGPGTEAFF
D gene: NA; V gene: TRBV5-1; J gene: TRBJ1-5; clone size: NA; CDR3 DNA: TGCGCCAGCAGCCTAGACAGTTTCAATCAGCCCCAGCATTTT; CDR3 protein: CASSLDSFNQPQHF
D gene: NA; V gene: TRBV6-5; J gene: TRBJ2-1; clone size: NA; CDR3 DNA: TGTGCCAGCAGTCAATCAGCGGGTGAGCAGTTCTTC; CDR3 protein: CASSQSAGEQFF
D gene: NA; V gene: TRBV14; J gene: TRBJ2-7; clone size: few; CDR3 DNA: TGTGCCAGCAGCGGGGACACTTACGAGCAGTACTTC; CDR3 protein: CASSGDTYEQYF
D gene: NA; V gene: TRBV6-1; J gene: TRBJ1-6; clone size: NA; CDR3 DNA: TGTGCCAGCAGTGACCTCTCCGCAGTCTTTAATTCACCCCTCCACTTT; CDR3 protein: CASSDLSAVFNSPLHF
D gene: TRBD2; V gene: TRBV2; J gene: TRBJ2-1; clone size: NA; CDR3 DNA: TGTGCCAGCAGGGGGACTAGCGGTTCCTACAATGAGCAGTTCTTC; CDR3 protein: CASRGTSGSYNEQFF
D gene: TRBD1; V gene: TRBV15; J gene: TRBJ2-6; clone size: NA; CDR3 DNA: TGTGCCACCAGCAGCCGACAGGGGCTCGGGGCCAACGTCCTGACTTTC; CDR3 protein: CATSSRQGLGANVLTF
D gene: TRBD1; V gene: TRBV9; J gene: TRBJ1-1; clone size: NA; CDR3 DNA: TGTGCCAGCAGCGTAGGAGGGACAGGGTTTGGTGAAGCTTTCTTT; CDR3 protein: CASSVGGTGFGEAFF
D gene: NA; V gene: TRBV9; J gene: TRBJ1-4; clone size: NA; CDR3 DNA: TGTGCCAGCAGCGTGGGGGGGTTGGCTAATGAAAAACTGTTTTTT; CDR3 protein: CASSVGGLANEKLFF
D gene: TRBD1; V gene: TRBV6-1; J gene: TRBJ2-1; clone size: NA; CDR3 DNA: TGTGCCAGCAGTGAATGGGACAGGTCCTACAATGAGCAGTTCTTC; CDR3 protein: CASSEWDRSYNEQFF
D gene: NA; V gene: TRBV18; J gene: TRBJ2-5; clone size: NA; CDR3 DNA: TGTGCCAGCTCACCACCTTCCCGCCAAGAGACCCAGTACTTC; CDR3 protein: CASSPPSRQETQYF
D gene: NA; V gene: TRBV12-5; J gene: TRBJ2-5; clone size: NA; CDR3 DNA: TGTGCTAGTGGTTTAGGACAGTACCAAGAGACCCAGTACTTC; CDR3 protein: CASGLGQYQETQYF
D gene: TRBD2; V gene: TRBV5-1; J gene: TRBJ2-7; clone size: once; CDR3 DNA: TGCGCCAGCAGCTTGGGAAGCGGGGGGCCTATCTCCTACGAGCAGTACTTC; CDR3 protein: CASSLGSGGPISYEQYF
D gene: NA; V gene: TRBV5-6; J gene: TRBJ2-5; clone size: NA; CDR3 DNA: TGTGCCAGCAGCTCAGGAGACAGGTACCAAGAGACCCAGTACTTC; CDR3 protein: CASSSGDRYQETQYF
D gene: TRBD1; V gene: TRBV12-3/TRBV12-4; J gene: TRBJ1-1; clone size: NA; CDR3 DNA: TGTGCCAGCAGTAGACAGGGGGCATCTGAAGCTTTCTTT; CDR3 protein: CASSRQGASEAFF
D gene: TRBD1; V gene: TRBV5-1; J gene: TRBJ2-7; clone size: NA; CDR3 DNA: TGCGCCAGCAGCCGTCAGGGGGATGACGAGCAGTACTTC; CDR3 protein: CASSRQGDDEQYF
D gene: NA; V gene: TRBV3-1/TRBV3-2; J gene: TRBJ1-2; clone size: few; CDR3 DNA: TGTGCCAGCAGCCAAGGAACAGGCCGCCCTAACTATGGCTACACCTTC; CDR3 protein: CASSQGTGRPNYGYTF
D gene: TRBD1; V gene: TRBV6-2/TRBV6-3; J gene: TRBJ1-5; clone size: NA; CDR3 DNA: TGTGCCAGCAGTTCCCTGGGACAGGGACGATATCAGCCCCAGCATTTT; CDR3 protein: CASSSLGQGRYQPQHF
D gene: TRBD2; V gene: TRBV19; J gene: TRBJ2-7; clone size: NA; CDR3 DNA: TGTGCCAGTAGTATAGTTGCTAGCGGGAGCTACGAGCAGTACTTC; CDR3 protein: CASSIVASGSYEQYF
D gene: TRBD1; V gene: TRBV2; J gene: TRBJ1-2; clone size: NA; CDR3 DNA: TGTGCCACCACCGTTACAGGGGTGACTAACTATGGCTACACCTTC; CDR3 protein: CATTVTGVTNYGYTF
D gene: TRBD2; V gene: TRBV7-6; J gene: TRBJ2-1; clone size: NA; CDR3 DNA: TGTGCCAGCAGCTTAACATCGGGACTAACGTACAATGAGCAGTTCTTC; CDR3 protein: CASSLTSGLTYNEQFF
D gene: NA; V gene: TRBV10-3; J gene: TRBJ2-1; clone size: NA; CDR3 DNA: TGTGCCATCAGTGAGGAGGCGGGAACAGGCGATGAGCAGTTCTTC; CDR3 protein: CAISEEAGTGDEQFF
D gene: NA; V gene: TRBV18; J gene: TRBJ1-5; clone size: few; CDR3 DNA: TGTGCCAGCTCACCCCTACCGGACAGTAGCAATCAGCCCCAGCATTTT; CDR3 protein: CASSPLPDSSNQPQHF
D gene: NA; V gene: TRBV19; J gene: TRBJ1-1; clone size: NA; CDR3 DNA: TGTGCCAGTAGCCCCCGGGGGGGGATGGGCACTGAAGCTTTCTTT; CDR3 protein: CASSPRGGMGTEAFF
D gene: NA; V gene: TRBV6-5; J gene: TRBJ1-1; clone size: NA; CDR3 DNA: TGTGCCAGCAGCCCCCCTCGGGGGAACACTGAAGCTTTCTTT; CDR3 protein: CASSPPRGNTEAFF
D gene: NA; V gene: TRBV10-3; J gene: TRBJ1-5; clone size: once; CDR3 DNA: TGTGCCACAAGACCGGGATTAGGTCAGCCCCAGCATTTT; CDR3 protein: CATRPGLGQPQHF
D gene: NA; V gene: TRBV4-2; J gene: TRBJ2-1; clone size: NA; CDR3 DNA: TGTGCCAGCAGCCAAGAGGGCGGCGGGCAGGCCTACAATGAGCAGTTCTTC; CDR3 protein: CASSQEGGGQAYNEQFF
D gene: NA; V gene: TRBV25-1; J gene: TRBJ1-4; clone size: once; CDR3 DNA: TGTGCCAGCAGAGGCACAGAGCAAGAAAAACTGTTTTTT; CDR3 protein: CASRGTEQEKLFF
D gene: TRBD2; V gene: TRBV7-9; J gene: TRBJ2-1; clone size: NA; CDR3 DNA: TGTGCCACAGGGACTAGCGGGAGAAGCTCCTACAATGAGCAGTTCTTC; CDR3 protein: CATGTSGRSSYNEQFF
D gene: NA; V gene: TRBV6-6; J gene: TRBJ2-7; clone size: NA; CDR3 DNA: TGTGCCACCCTTTCAACTCGGGCCTACGAGCAGTACTTC; CDR3 protein: CATLSTRAYEQYF